This T cell receptor beta chain originates from a study of CD8 T cells in Susac syndrome. The sequenced target, TCR beta, came from blood CD8+ and CD4+ T cells. V lost 4 bases to trimming and J lost 1 base; unmatched junction nucleotides: 1. The CDR3 is 14 residues long. Germline CDR1 is DFQATT and CDR2 is SNEGSKA (reference sequence). An input of roughly 0.5 to 1 ug of RNA was subjected to reverse transcription using random hexamers. The CDR3 of TCR beta was amplified by immunoSEQ multiplex PCR across 54 Vbeta and 13 Jbeta. Via MiXCR, TCRdb re-called the immunoSEQ multiplex PCR reads, giving one row per CDR3 protein. The data hold about 200,000 distinct CDR3 sequences, with 91% observed a single time. Findings and caveats of the study: As the study acknowledged, the number of individuals in its TCR sequencing and HLA analysis was relatively small. CD4+ T cell repertoires in Susac syndrome exhibited no evidence of clonal expansion.

This clonotype was detected once. Its antigen is still unknown. The clonotype comes from a human donor with Susac syndrome. The genes are TRBV20-1 and TRBJ2-1, with 10 positions matching TRBD2. Input material: CD4+ T cells from PBMCs. This CDR3 is CSATLAGSYNEQFF. The CDR3 DNA sequence: TGCAGTGCTACACTAGCGGGATCCTACAATGAGCAGTTCTTC.